This TCR beta chain is drawn from a study of shared clonotypes between healthy human individuals (dated by TCRdb to about 2020). Describing the broader study: The cohort comprised a couple of women and a few men aged 18 to 49 years. Per donor, three plates each were used for CD4 naive and CD4 memory, two for CD8 naive, and one for CD8 memory. To estimate repertoire size and how much clonotypes are shared between individuals, the study performed deep sequencing of blood TCR repertoires from roughly five healthy adults. To increase sequencing depth and limit assay-specific biases, different laboratories used diverse techniques to prepare libraries and sequence TCR repertoires. Leukapheresis yielded between about 0.94 and 10 billion PBMCs per donor.

Donors were healthy HIV-negative adults with no recently reported acute infections or vaccinations. Only Caucasian adults living in Nashville, Tennessee, USA were represented among the donors. Magnetic negative selection was used to enrich CD4+ T cells, after which naive cells were positively selected on CD45RA and the negative fraction became the memory subset. Blood was collected by leukapheresis, and PBMCs were isolated by Ficoll-Histopaque density gradient centrifugation and then cryopreserved in liquid nitrogen vapor phase. Purity and quantity of every magnetically sorted T cell population were checked by analytical flow cytometry. Genomic DNA was isolated from each sorted fraction and quantified by UV absorbance on a Nanodrop 2000c. General study outcomes and caveats: Larger estimated clonotype richness was generally found for naive subsets than for memory subsets. Incomplete sequencing was indicated by rarefaction of sorted-subset datasets, despite the large sequencing depth. Because the study included only a small number of donors, the genetic and exposure-history diversity represented was limited. Across several donors, roughly 5.1% of naive CD4, roughly 3.5% of naive CD8, 2.3% of memory CD4, and 0.4% to 0.45% of memory CD8 clonotypes were shared. Clonotypes shared by all four sorted-subset donors showed higher generation probabilities than non-shared clonotypes. Pairwise subsampling indicated that sequencing depth was expected to affect the degree of clonotype sharing among donors. Sampling was restricted to blood, and TCR repertoires in tissues likely differ from the TCR repertoires found in blood.

Using the deep immunoSEQ assay, multiplex PCR amplified TCR CDR3 regions from genomic DNA. Genomic DNA extracted from each cell subset was distributed evenly over all wells of several immunoSEQ 96-well plates, and each plate served as one replicate. For sorted subsets, 200 to 250 ng of genomic DNA, equivalent to some 33,000 T cell genomes, went into each replicate PCR. Purified libraries were quantified with a Qubit 3.0 fluorometer, sized on a Bioanalyzer 2100, and re-quantified with the KAPA Library Quantification kit. Every immunoSEQ 96-well plate was sequenced on a separate single-read 150-cycle Illumina NextSeq 550 flow cell. From the authors' description of their analysis: Because only junctional sequences without quality scores were contained in the immunoSEQ output, filtering matching that applied to full-length reads could not be performed. Sequences were annotated with PyIR, a Python wrapper for IgBLAST v1.9, and V/J genes and CDR3 were assigned using IMGT germline references. Reads were removed for weak V/J assignments (E-value above 1e-6), missing CDR3, stop codons, out-of-frame junctions, or ambiguous translated residues. V3J clonotypes were defined as sequences sharing the same inferred V gene, J gene, and CDR3 amino acid sequence. To compute the percentage overlap between repertoires, the number of shared unique clonotypes was divided by the size of the smaller repertoire. RTK rarefaction, the Chao1 estimator, and Recon v2.1 estimates of unobserved clonotypes were used to assess repertoire richness. Generation probabilities were computed with OLGA for all TCRbeta clonotypes obtained by the gDNA method from a few donors. In its TCRdb copy, this immuneACCESS table keeps in-frame sequences only and misses some clones. Where compared with another copy, unresolved V genes explain less than half of these, and the others have no known cause. V and J calls plus clone size are reproduced from that table; the DNA served to infer D and trimming. The sample table lists 850,000 to 1,200,000 clones, under 80% of them with a count of one. The ten largest clonotypes hold 1.4% to 1.5% of the sample.

A note on this clone: Its specific antigen is unknown. No base-level quality is on record; no much larger clone is a single base apart.

The CDR3 measures 16 amino acids from cysteine to phenylalanine. The retained sequence is limited to the CDR3, 48 bases, with the frame set at the first base. The germline V gene provides CDR1 SGHRS and CDR2 YFSETQ. At the junction V is shortened by 5 bases and J by 1 base, with 18 bases in between. Input material: memory CD4+ T cells sorted from blood. The cell subset or site label here, explained by the study, means: CD45RA-negative fraction. The chain links TRBV5-1 with TRBJ2-5; the D gene is perhaps TRBD2, on 5 matching bases. The TCR was taken from a man aged 18 to 29 in good health. The CDR3 region has the sequence CASSQNTGNFQETQYF. The nucleotide sequence is TGCGCCAGCAGTCAAAATACCGGGAACTTCCAAGAGACCCAGTACTTC.